Below, 25 T cell receptor beta chains from the same sample are listed, as sequenced in a study of shared T cell receptors in the human thymus. The table came from immunoSEQ multiplex PCR; TCRdb's copy has only in-frame clones and leaves some out. The sample holds some 700,000 clones; approximately 83% are singletons and the top ten take over 0.008%. The sample was also reused in another study, on human thymus T cells.

Input material: thymocytes. All receptors derive from a girl under three years old with a congenital heart defect.

The chain combines TRBV18 with TRBJ2-4, with TRBD2 matching 10 bases. Per germline, CDR1 KGHSH and CDR2 LQKENI. V dropped 2 bases and J dropped 1; count of bases not matched to a gene: 5. The CDR3 totals 17 residues. CDR3 protein: CASSPSDSGGAKNIQYF. The CDR3 DNA sequence: TGTGCCAGCTCACCAAGCGATAGCGGGGGGGCCAAAAACATTCAGTACTTC.

V gene TRBV7-2 combines with J gene TRBJ1-3; the D is unclear. Trimming took 4 bases from V and 0 from J, leaving 10 bases between them. This CDR3 is built from 15 residues. Germline V gene data show CDR1 as SGHTA and CDR2 as FQGNSA. This CDR3 is CASSSTRRSGNTIYF. CDR3 sequence (DNA): TGTGCCAGCAGCTCCACTAGACGCTCTGGAAACACCATATATTTT.

The rearrangement joins TRBV14 to TRBJ1-2, with D hard to call. CDR3 size: 15 residues. The germline V and J ends were trimmed by 4 bases and 3 bases, with 15 bases remaining between them. Germline assignment: CDR1 SGHDN and CDR2 FVKESK. The CDR3 region has the DNA TGTGCCAGCAGCCGGGCAGCCCCGCTACACTATGGCTACACCTTC. It specifies CASSRAAPLHYGYTF.

V gene TRBV5-1 combines with J gene TRBJ2-2; 8 nucleotides line up with TRBD2. J was trimmed by 4 bases and V by 4 bases; bases with no gene match: 6. The length of the CDR3 is 15 residues. From germline, CDR1 is SGHRS and CDR2 YFSETQ. DNA for the CDR3: TGCGCCAGCAGCGTGGGGACTAGTGTCACCGGGGAGCTGTTTTTT. Its translation: CASSVGTSVTGELFF.

The chain combines TRBV20-1 with TRBJ2-3; D unclear. The germline gives CDR1 DFQATT, CDR2 SNEGSKA (reference sequence). Deletions cut 5 bases from V and 4 bases from J, with 7 bases between. The CDR3 runs 11 residues. CDR3 DNA sequence: TGCAGTGCTCTCCCGGCAGATACGCAGTATTTT. Translation: CSALPADTQYF.

This clone came up once. The V and J genes are TRBV5-6 and TRBJ1-1; a possible D gene is TRBD1 (6 bases). CDR1 is SGHDT and CDR2 is YYEEEE in the germline V gene. The V and J ends lost 3 bases and 2 bases respectively, with 11 bases between them. This CDR3 has 14 residues. As DNA, the CDR3 is TGTGCCAGCAGCTATGGGACACCCAACACTGAAGCTTTCTTT. Protein: CASSYGTPNTEAFF.

The CDR3 DNA reads TGTGCTAGTGGTCGAGCTCTGCCCCCTCTCCTTCACAATCAGCCCCAGCATTTT. Translated, it gives CASGRALPPLLHNQPQHF. The chain joins TRBV12-5 to TRBJ1-5, with no clear D. Per germline, CDR1 LGHNT and CDR2 FRNRAP. V lost 5 bases, J lost 3 bases, and 23 bases lay in between. This CDR3 is built from 18 residues.

The gene calls are TRBV12-5 and TRBJ1-1; D may be TRBD1 (5 bases). Per the germline V gene, CDR1 is LGHNT and CDR2 is FRNRAP. Trimming removed 2 bases from V and 0 bases from J, with 13 bases in between. The CDR3 has 16 amino acids. The CDR3 loop reads CASGLMGEGLNTEAFF. CDR3 DNA sequence: TGTGCTAGTGGTTTGATGGGGGAGGGGTTGAACACTGAAGCTTTCTTT.

This chain connects TRBV6-5 to TRBJ2-7, with 8 bases fitting TRBD2. V lost 6 bases and J lost 5; bases outside the gene matches: 12. Germline CDR1 reads MNHEY; CDR2 reads SVGAGI. This CDR3 is built from 15 residues. Here the CDR3 reads CASRGSGASHHEQYF. The DNA for the CDR3 is TGTGCCAGCAGGGGTAGCGGGGCAAGTCACCACGAGCAGTACTTC.

This clone came up once. The chain couples TRBV1 to TRBJ2-3; TRBD2, as called in the table, went unchecked against the DNA. TRBV1 is designated a pseudogene. The CDR3 has 19 amino acids. The DNA of the CDR3 is TGCACCAGCAGCCAGGCTGGGACTAGCGGGGGGGCACTCACAGATACGCAGTATTTT. Its protein product is CTSSQAGTSGGALTDTQYF.

This rearrangement joins TRBV5-1 to TRBJ1-1; D is possibly TRBD1 (6 bases). Trimming took off 2 bases at V and 0 bases at J, with 11 bases between the two ends. CDR3 length equals 15 residues. Germline V gene sequence: CDR1 SGHRS, CDR2 YFSETQ. CDR3 protein: CASSFGQFMNTEAFF. The CDR3 coding sequence is TGCGCCAGCAGCTTCGGACAGTTCATGAACACTGAAGCTTTCTTT.

This chain links TRBV5-6 with TRBJ2-4; TRBD2 matches at 8 bases. From germline, CDR1 is SGHDT and CDR2 YYEEEE. Trimming cost V 4 bases and J 8 bases; bases outside gene matches: 5. The CDR3 contains 13 residues. CDR3: CASSAGGPDIQYF. The CDR3, as DNA: TGTGCCAGCAGCGCGGGGGGCCCGGACATTCAGTACTTC.

This chain uses TRBV4-3 with TRBJ2-7, with TRBD2 matching 9 bases. Germline loops: CDR1 LGHNA, CDR2 YSLEER. The CDR3 totals 16 residues. V shed 0 bases, J shed 1 base, and the junction held 4 bases outside the gene matches. The CDR3 loop reads CASSQEGAGGSYEQYF. In nucleotides, the CDR3 is TGCGCCAGCAGCCAAGAAGGAGCGGGGGGTTCCTACGAGCAGTACTTC.

The chain joins TRBV9 to TRBJ1-1, with 8 bases identical to TRBD1. Germline CDR1 and CDR2: SGDLS and YYNGEE. The CDR3 sequence is 18 residues long. J gave up 5 bases and V 0 bases, and 15 bases lay outside the gene matches. The CDR3 DNA is TGTGCCAGCAGCGTAGGGTTGCTGGACAGGGTCGGTAGGACTGAAGCTTTCTTT. It is translated as CASSVGLLDRVGRTEAFF.

The gene calls are TRBV9 and TRBJ1-1, with 7 nucleotides matching TRBD1. CDR1 and CDR2 (germline): SGDLS, YYNGEE. CDR3 size: 17 residues. The ends lost 0 bases at V and 5 bases at J; junction bases unmatched: 13. The CDR3 loop is CASSVVTGDRGGTEAFF. In DNA, the CDR3 is TGTGCCAGCAGCGTAGTAACTGGGGACAGAGGAGGAACTGAAGCTTTCTTT.

The chain is built from TRBV5-1 and TRBJ2-1, with D possibly being TRBD1 (6 bases). Trimming cost V 5 bases and J 3 bases, with 15 bases left between them. The CDR3 contains 15 residues. Germline V lookup: CDR1 SGHRS, CDR2 YFSETQ. The CDR3 DNA reads TGCGCCAGCAGGCCAACAGGGAAAGTCTACAATGAGCAGTTCTTC. Its translation is CASRPTGKVYNEQFF.

V and J are TRBV2 and TRBJ1-2, with TRBD1 matching 9 bases. Germline loops: CDR1 SNHLY, CDR2 FYNNEI. With V trimmed by 6 bases and J by 7 bases, 9 bases remained unmatched. The CDR3 covers 14 residues. The CDR3 DNA reads TGTGCCAGCAGGCAGGGACAGGGAATTCGTGGCTACACCTTC. Protein: CASRQGQGIRGYTF.

The J gene is TRBJ2-2, the V gene TRBV12-5; 7 bases map to TRBD2. This CDR3 has 15 amino acids. V dropped 6 bases and J dropped 4; count of bases not matched to a gene: 8. CDR1 is LGHNT, CDR2 FRNRAP, per germline. This CDR3 is CASGSRRGSTGELFF. The CDR3 nucleotides are TGTGCTAGTGGATCCCGGCGGGGGAGCACCGGGGAGCTGTTTTTT. The whole variable domain, remainder taken from reference TRBV12-5 and TRBJ2-2, is DARVTQTPRHKVTEMGQEVTMRCQPILGHNTVFWYRQTMMQGLELLAYFRNRAPLDDSGMPKDRFSAEMPDATLATLKIQPSEPRDSAVYFCASGSRRGSTGELFFGEGSRLTVL.

The chain links TRBV4-1 to TRBJ2-4, with TRBD2 matching over 7 bases. This CDR3 has 17 amino acids. Per germline, CDR1 MGHRA and CDR2 YSYEKL. Trimming took 3 bases from V and 0 from J; bases not matched to a gene: 8. CDR3 region: CASSQHSGGGAKNIQYF. CDR3 bases: TGCGCCAGCAGCCAGCACTCGGGCGGGGGAGCCAAAAACATTCAGTACTTC.

The V and J genes are TRBV5-6 and TRBJ1-1; perhaps TRBD1 as D (5 bases). The CDR3 contains 16 residues. Trimming took off 6 bases at V and 3 bases at J, with 21 bases between the two ends. Germline CDR1 reads SGHDT; CDR2 reads YYEEEE. The CDR3 DNA reads TGTGCCAGCACTCTGGCAGGGCAGAGGCCCTACACTGAAGCTTTCTTT. Its protein product is CASTLAGQRPYTEAFF.

V gene TRBV18 combines with J gene TRBJ1-4; D not certain. This CDR3 region has 13 residues. Trimming pared 6 bases from V and 8 bases from J, leaving 13 bases between. Germline values: CDR1 KGHSH, CDR2 LQKENI. The chain's CDR3 is CASSLNGREKLFF. CDR3 nucleotides: TGTGCCAGCTCCCTAAACGGGAGGGAAAAACTGTTTTTT.

This clone was detected only a few times. V is TRBV4-1 and J is TRBJ1-3, with D unresolved. The ends were cut back, 4 bases at V and 7 bases at J, with 20 bases in the middle. The CDR3 loop spans 16 amino acids. Germline V CDR1 and CDR2: MGHRA, YSYEKL. CDR3 sequence reads: CASSPAQDREPNTIYF. CDR3 bases: TGCGCCAGCAGCCCAGCTCAGGACCGGGAGCCCAACACCATATATTTT.

This clone was counted only a few times. This chain connects TRBV4-2 to TRBJ2-5, with 11 bases fitting TRBD2. The CDR3 covers 16 residues. The V segment lost 0 bases and the J segment 5 bases; nucleotides outside the gene matches: 5. Per the germline V gene, CDR1 is LGHNA and CDR2 is YNFKEQ. CDR3 bases: TGTGCCAGCAGCCAAGATCTAGCGGGGGGCCCTGAGACCCAGTACTTC. This encodes CASSQDLAGGPETQYF.

The chain joins TRBV7-6 to TRBJ2-5, with D possibly matching TRBD1 (6 bases). This CDR3 comprises 14 residues. Germline CDR1 reads SGHVS; CDR2 reads FNYEAQ. V was shortened by 5 bases and J by 1 base, with 11 bases between the two germline ends. This CDR3 reads CASSPDRIQETQYF. Written as DNA, the CDR3 is TGTGCCAGCAGCCCCGACAGGATCCAAGAGACCCAGTACTTC. Drawing the rest from reference TRBV7-6 and TRBJ2-5, the complete variable domain is GAGVSQSPRYKVTKRGQDVALRCDPISGHVSLYWYRQALGQGPEFLTYFNYEAQQDKSGLPNDRFSAERPEGSISTLTIQRTEQRDSAMYRCASSPDRIQETQYFGPGTRLLVL.

This clone has a single count. The chain uses TRBV28 and TRBJ1-5; D gene ambiguous. V dropped 3 bases and J dropped 5 bases, with 14 bases sitting between them. Germline lookup yields CDR1 MDHEN and CDR2 SYDVKM. This CDR3 contains 15 residues. The CDR3 sequence: CASSLITATDQPQHF. The CDR3 DNA reads TGTGCCAGCAGTTTGATCACAGCCACCGATCAGCCCCAGCATTTT.